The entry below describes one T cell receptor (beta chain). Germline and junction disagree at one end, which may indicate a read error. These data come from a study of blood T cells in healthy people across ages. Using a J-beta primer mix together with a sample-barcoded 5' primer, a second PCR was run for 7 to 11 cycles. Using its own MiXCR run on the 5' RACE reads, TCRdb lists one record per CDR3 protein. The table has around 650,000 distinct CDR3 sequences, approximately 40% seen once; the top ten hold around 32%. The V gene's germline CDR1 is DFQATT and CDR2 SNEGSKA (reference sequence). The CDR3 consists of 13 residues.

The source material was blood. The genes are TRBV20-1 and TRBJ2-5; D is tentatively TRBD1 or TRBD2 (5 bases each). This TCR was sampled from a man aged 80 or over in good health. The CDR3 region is CGASSGSQETQYF. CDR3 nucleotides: TGCGGTGCTAGCTCAGGGTCCCAAGAGACCCAGTACTTC.